Reported below is one T cell receptor (beta chain). In its sample, this clonotype was seen many times. Its antigen has not been determined. Base quality data are lacking; no much larger clone is found one base away. This entry is derived from a study of neurological immune-mediated disorders (dated by TCRdb to the late 2010s). In the study overall: The study compared peripheral blood TCR-beta repertoires of HTLV-I-associated myelopathy (HAM/TSP) patients, multiple sclerosis patients and healthy controls using UMI-based sequencing. Of the 65 to 70 subjects in the cohort, roughly 14 were HAM/TSP patients, about 34 were multiple sclerosis patients, and around 20 were healthy controls. Alongside PBMC samples, the set of around 99 TCR-beta libraries contained longitudinal samples, technical triplicates, and paired CD4+ and CD8+ T-cell subsets that had been sorted. Broad study findings and their caveats: TCR clonal expansion was highest in HAM/TSP patients and lowest in MS patients, with MS patients falling below even healthy controls. Across subjects, expanded clones never shared an identical CDR3 amino acid sequence, which suggests that the TCR-beta repertoires in every group were private.

Blood bank volunteers in Maryland, USA served as the healthy controls. For the unsorted PBMC libraries, 2 million PBMCs were stored in RNAlater at -80 degrees C until RNA extraction and were used to generate the libraries. PBMCs were separated from peripheral blood using Ficoll-Hypaque density gradient centrifugation and then cryopreserved in liquid nitrogen. To synthesize cDNA, template-switch 5'RACE was performed with a primer carrying a 10-nucleotide random unique molecular identifier so that each TCR transcript was tagged. Every sequencing run yielded over 190 million TCR-beta sequences covering 15-18 subjects. Total RNA was extracted with the RNeasy kit. Using the KAPA Real-time Library Amplification kit, TCR-beta VDJ regions were amplified with primers for the TCR constant region and the 5'RACE anchor. A first PCR added sample indexes and Illumina adaptors, after which a second PCR increased the library yield. After Ampure bead purification, the roughly 650 bp TCR product was size-selected on a 2% E-gel SizeSelection system. Before pooling, library quality was checked on a Bioanalyzer, concentration was measured with Qubit, and libraries were quantified with the Kapa Library Quantification kit. An Illumina HiSeq 2500 was used to sequence the libraries paired-end at 2 x 150 bp. To increase sequence diversity, roughly 23-30% phiX was spiked into each library pool. On the authors' methods: Quality-filtered reads were processed with the UMI-based MiGEC pipeline, and over 90% of raw TCR sequences were removed by the MiGEC pipeline during error correction. VDJ genes were aligned to IMGT germline references, and each clonotype was defined by a unique CDR3 amino acid sequence together with V-J genes. Clonal expansion, Shannon diversity and CDR3 relatedness (CalcPairwiseDistances, ClusterSamples) were evaluated with VDJtools, and phylogenetic trees were built with CLCbio workbench. Expanded clones were defined as having at least 8 unique UMIs, based on coefficient-of-variation modelling across technical triplicates. TCRdb took the public reads, trimmed them with fastp at Q25, ran MiXCR for clone calling and kept in-frame beta chains. Rows with one shared CDR3 protein collapse into an entry with the most common genes and DNA. It is TCRdb's table, rather than the study itself, that gives the V and J calls and clone size. The sample table shows 70,000 to 95,000 distinct CDR3 sequences, and 12% to 15% are seen once. Roughly 6.8% of the sample goes to the ten largest clones.

The clonotype originates from a woman in her forties or fifties in good health. Sequenced: PBMCs.

This receptor has the CDR3 CASSLDRVGEAFF. Read as DNA, the sequence is TGCGCCAGCAGCTTGGACAGGGTTGGTGAAGCTTTCTTT. The rearrangement joined TRBV5-1 to TRBJ1-1, and possibly TRBD1, on 6 matching bases. The germline V gene specifies SGHRS as CDR1 and YFSETQ as CDR2. Deletion took 0 bases off V and 7 bases off J, with a span of 10 bases between the germline ends. Inclusive of the bounding cysteine and phenylalanine, the CDR3 is 13 residues long. Only CDR3 DNA is held: 39 bases, read in frame from base 1.